Shown below are 2 T cell receptor beta chains from a single sample sequenced in a study of shared clonotypes between healthy human individuals. CD45RO-negative CD8 cells positively selected for CCR7 made up the naive population, which excluded terminally differentiated effector memory CD45RA+ cells. Using immunoSEQ multiplex PCR, the repertoire was profiled, and TCRdb retains in-frame clones only, with some absent. The sample consists of approximately 2,200,000 clones, just over 90% of them appearing once. Sequencing was carried out using naive CD8+ T cells from PBMCs. The receptor source for this set is a man aged 18 to 30 in good health. Some clones in this sample may be carry-over from other donors' samples.

This clone was observed once. The rearrangement joins TRBV7-8 to TRBJ1-2, with 9 bases identical to TRBD1. The CDR3 runs 17 residues. Germline values: CDR1 SGHVS, CDR2 FQNEAQ. Trimming at V came to 3 bases and at J to 2 bases, leaving 10 bases not matched to a gene. The CDR3 is CASSFHITGQGNYGYTF. DNA of the CDR3: TGTGCCAGCAGCTTCCATATCACCGGACAGGGGAACTATGGCTACACCTTC.

The gene calls are TRBV9 and TRBJ2-3; the D gene is possibly TRBD1 (7 bases). This CDR3 has 15 amino acids. Trimming stripped 4 bases from V and 4 bases from J, with 16 bases between. The germline V gene has CDR1 SGDLS and CDR2 YYNGEE. Here the CDR3 DNA reads TGTGCCAGCAGCACTCGACAGGGAGGTCCAGATACGCAGTATTTT. It is translated as CASSTRQGGPDTQYF.